The clone carrying this TCR beta chain turned up a few times. A sample-barcoded 5' primer and a J-beta primer mix were used in a second PCR of about 6 to 11 cycles. Each CDR3 protein is one row after TCRdb ran MiXCR on the 5' RACE reads. The sample has 450,000 to 650,000 distinct CDR3 sequences, 24% seen once; the top ten hold just over 8.5%. The data derive from a study of blood T cells in healthy people across ages. In addition, the sample was reused for a study of T cells of mothers and their children. As that report states: The donors comprised more than five children and their three healthy Caucasian mothers. At approximately 1.6 ug per 15 ul, all of the extracted RNA went into cDNA synthesis. Both sample barcodes and 2-4 random nucleotides came from the M1S primer of the second PCR.

The sequenced material came from blood. The sequence derives from a boy aged 5 to 17 in good health.

CDR3 region: CASSLKTGKNTGELFF. CDR3 DNA: TGTGCCAGCAGCCTAAAGACAGGGAAGAACACCGGGGAGCTGTTTTTT. This chain connects TRBV7-9 to TRBJ2-2; 7 nucleotides align to TRBD1. This CDR3 is 16 amino acids long. Germline loops: CDR1 SEHNR, CDR2 FQNEAQ (reference sequence). Losses at the gene ends were 5 bases for V and 1 base for J; bases not matched to a gene: 7.